This T cell receptor beta chain was observed in a study of post-analysis software for immune sequencing data. Study-level information: Secondary progressive, relapsing-remitting and progressive-relapsing multiple sclerosis were among the included disease courses.

To note about this clonotype: Its cognate antigen is unknown.

Whole-study findings and limits: Included in a set of five TRBV segments more frequent in patients than controls were TRBV5-6, TRBV5-1 and TRBV20-1.

Built from TCR beta cDNA, the libraries had unique molecular identifiers in them. TCRdb re-called the PCR reads through MiXCR, storing one row per CDR3 protein. The sample holds about 820,000 distinct CDR3 sequences, under 70% seen once. CDR3 size: 16 residues. Germline V CDR1 and CDR2: ENHRY, SYGVKD. V shed 6 bases and J shed 0 bases, with 16 bases lying between them. The receptor was derived from a girl aged 5 to 17 with multiple sclerosis. The J gene is TRBJ2-3, the V gene TRBV10-3; D is ambiguous. Sequenced sample: blood. As DNA, the CDR3 is TGTGCCATCAGCCATGTACGACCTTCTAGCACAGATACGCAGTATTTT. Protein sequence: CAISHVRPSSTDTQYF.